This T cell receptor beta chain was sequenced for a study of blood T cell repertoires in COVID-19 (dated by TCRdb to the early 2020s). Study-wide context: Samples covering the acute and convalescent phases of COVID-19 were provided by collaborators in the United States, Italy and Spain. The prospective study material was composed of cDNA or gDNA derived from T cells, B-cell-depleted T cells, or PBMCs. The dataset comprised deeply sampled blood TCRbeta repertoires from subjects exposed to, actively infected with, or recovered from COVID-19. The repertoires were made available in a free public database intended to serve as a resource for research on the immune response to SARS-CoV-2. Samples were obtained from the ongoing ImmuneRACE study (first 160 participants) and from over 1,000 subjects provided by 6 global collaborators. Nearly every sample came with metadata listing a de-identified subject ID, COVID-19 status, age in years and sex. Where available, HLA class I and class II types were obtained from metadata supplied by the sample provider rather than from assay-based typing.

Regarding this clone: Its antigen is currently not known. No much larger clonotype is one base removed from it; base qualities were not supplied.

On the study overall, not on this receptor specifically: Clinical and demographic metadata were provided uncurated, with the amount varying by source and participant.

Participants in the prospective study were enrolled through a virtual design, were aged about 18 to 90 years, and lived in approximately 25 United States geographic areas. In the prospective study, participants were assigned to cohorts based on the clinical history participants reported in a screening survey and a study questionnaire. ImmuneRACE Cohort 3 recovered participants were defined by two consecutive negative NP/OP PCR tests, healthcare professional clearance, or symptom resolution. Each participant in the prospective study had whole blood, serum and a nasopharyngeal or oropharyngeal swab collected by mobile phlebotomists. Over an approximately 2-month period, participants in the prospective study had the option of providing additional blood draws and questionnaires. Blood samples from the prospective study were shipped frozen or at room temperature prior to DNA extraction. The cysteine opens and the phenylalanine closes a CDR3 of 15 amino acids. The sequence is cut down to CDR3 DNA, 45 bases in frame from base 1. From a lookup of the germline V gene (reference sequence), CDR1 and CDR2 are SGHAT and FQDESV. V has 1 base trimmed and J has 4 bases trimmed; junction bases matching no gene number 7.

TCRbeta CDR3 regions were amplified from genomic DNA by means of the immunoSEQ Assay, a bias-controlled multiplex PCR. Under the source paper's analysis protocol: Within the assay, amplification of reference gene primers was used to estimate how many nucleated cells each sample contained. To quantify the absolute abundance of each unique TCRbeta CDR3 rearrangement, sequence reads were collapsed and filtered. Productive Simpson clonality was computed per sample as the square root of Simpson's diversity index over productive rearrangements. The clones in this table, taken by TCRdb from immuneACCESS, are in-frame only. Not every clone is retained; where verified, under half of the shortfall comes from an unresolved V gene, and the cause of the rest is unknown. V and J calls and clone size are copied from that table; D and trimming were computed from the DNA. Here the sample has fewer than 350,000 clones; around 85% occur a single time. The ten largest clones capture 2.2% of the sample.

The TCR sequence derives from a young man who had recovered from COVID-19. The chain is assembled from TRBV11-1 and TRBJ2-7, with TRBD1 matching 7 junction bases. The specimen sequenced was PBMCs or T cells enriched from blood (not recorded which). The sequence in DNA is TGTGCCAGCAGCTTAGACAGGGGTTCATTGTACGAGCAGTACTTC. This sequence encodes CASSLDRGSLYEQYF.